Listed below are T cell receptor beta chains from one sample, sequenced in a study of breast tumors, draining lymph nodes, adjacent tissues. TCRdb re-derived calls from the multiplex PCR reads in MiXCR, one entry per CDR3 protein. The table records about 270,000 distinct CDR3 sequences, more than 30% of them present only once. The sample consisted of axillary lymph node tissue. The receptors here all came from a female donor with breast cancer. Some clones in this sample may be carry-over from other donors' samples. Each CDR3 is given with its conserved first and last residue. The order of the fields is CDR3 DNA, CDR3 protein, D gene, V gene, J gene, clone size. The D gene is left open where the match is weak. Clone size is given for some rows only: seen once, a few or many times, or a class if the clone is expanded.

TGCAGTGCTCCGGGAGTTGACGAGACCCAGTACTTC	CSAPGVDETQYF	-	TRBV20-1	TRBJ2-5	many
TGTGCCACCAGCAGAAGGGGGACTGATGGCTACACCTTC	CATSRRGTDGYTF	-	TRBV15	TRBJ1-2	medium-sized
TGTGCCAGCAGTGCGGGACGGGTTAACTATGGCTACACCTTC	CASSAGRVNYGYTF	-	TRBV2	TRBJ1-2	many
TGTGCTAGTGGTTTCAGGGGCCAAGAGACCCAGTACTTC	CASGFRGQETQYF	-	TRBV12-5	TRBJ2-5	-
TGTGCTAGTGGTTTGGGAGGATCCGGACCCCAGAGCGGCTACACCTTC	CASGLGGSGPQSGYTF	-	TRBV12-5	TRBJ1-2	many
TGTGCCAGCAGTCCAGCGACCCCCGGCTCTGGAAACACCATATATTTT	CASSPATPGSGNTIYF	-	TRBV12-3/TRBV12-4	TRBJ1-3	many
TGTGCCAGCAAGGTAGCTGTGGGCACAGATACGCAGTATTTT	CASKVAVGTDTQYF	-	TRBV6-1	TRBJ2-3	many
TGTGCCAGCAGCCCCTCTAGCGGGAACAATGAGCAGTTCTTC	CASSPSSGNNEQFF	TRBD2	TRBV11-2	TRBJ2-1	-
TGTGCCAGCAGTGATTTGACTAGCGGGAAATCCTACGAGCAGTACTTC	CASSDLTSGKSYEQYF	TRBD2	TRBV6-1	TRBJ2-7	few
TGTGCCTGGGCTAAAACACGACAAAGGACCTACGAGCAGTACTTC	CAWAKTRQRTYEQYF	-	TRBV30	TRBJ2-7	-
TGTGCCAGCAGTCCCCCTCCGGGACAGGTCGGGGGGGAGCTGTTTTTT	CASSPPPGQVGGELFF	TRBD1	TRBV12-3/TRBV12-4	TRBJ2-2	many
TGCAGCGTTGCACGACCTAGACCGGGACAGGGGGCCCCCTACGAGCAGTACTTC	CSVARPRPGQGAPYEQYF	TRBD1	TRBV29-1	TRBJ2-7	many
TGTGCCAGCAGCTTGTGGGACCCCACCTACGATGAGCAGTTCTTC	CASSLWDPTYDEQFF	-	TRBV5-4	TRBJ2-1	-
TGTGCCAGCAGTGACAGGGGCTATAATTCACCCCTCCACTTT	CASSDRGYNSPLHF	-	TRBV2	TRBJ1-6	many
TGTGCCAGCAGCGCAGTTACCGCCGGGACAGGGTATGGCTACACCTTC	CASSAVTAGTGYGYTF	TRBD1	TRBV9	TRBJ1-2	many
TGTGCCATCAGTCAGGCGGGAGGCGAGCAGTACTTC	CAISQAGGEQYF	TRBD2	TRBV10-3	TRBJ2-7	many
TGTGCCAGTAAAGAACAGAGAGAAGCCTCACCCCTCCACTTT	CASKEQREASPLHF	-	TRBV19	TRBJ1-6	-
TGTGCCAGCTCACCGAGGCAGGCGGGTGGGGAGACCCAGTACTTC	CASSPRQAGGETQYF	-	TRBV18	TRBJ2-5	-
TGTGCCAGCAGCCCGACAGGGTCCACAGATACGCAGTATTTT	CASSPTGSTDTQYF	TRBD1	TRBV11-2	TRBJ2-3	many
TGTGCCAGCAGTCGAACAGGGGCAAATCAGCCCCAGCATTTT	CASSRTGANQPQHF	TRBD1	TRBV6-6	TRBJ1-5	many
TGTGCCAGCAGCTTAGGAGGACAGGGGGGCACTGAAGCTTTCTTT	CASSLGGQGGTEAFF	TRBD1	TRBV11-2	TRBJ1-1	-
TGTGCCAGCAGCGTAAAGCGGGAGGACTCCTACAATGAGCAGTTCTTC	CASSVKREDSYNEQFF	TRBD2	TRBV9	TRBJ2-1	many
TGTGCCATAAGGCCCCGGGAGACCCACAACGAGCAGTACTTC	CAIRPRETHNEQYF	-	TRBV10-3	TRBJ2-7	many
TGTGCCAGCAGTTTGGTGGACCCTGGCGAGACCCAGTACTTC	CASSLVDPGETQYF	-	TRBV12-3/TRBV12-4	TRBJ2-5	many
TGTGCCAGCAGCTTGGAGGGTGCGGGTCAGCCCCAGCATTTT	CASSLEGAGQPQHF	-	TRBV5-5	TRBJ1-5	many
TGTGCCAGCAGTCACGGTCAGGGATCCACCTACGAGCAGTACTTC	CASSHGQGSTYEQYF	-	TRBV6-5	TRBJ2-7	once
TGTGCCAGCAGCCAAGATGGGTCCAGGTCCGAGAGGGTCCACGAGCAGTACTTC	CASSQDGSRSERVHEQYF	-	TRBV14	TRBJ2-7	few
TGTGCCAGCAGTTCGTCGGGAGGGGCTAACTATGGCTACACCTTC	CASSSSGGANYGYTF	-	TRBV6-5	TRBJ1-2	many
TGTGCCAGCAGTACCAAAACGACAAACACCGGGGAGCTGTTTTTT	CASSTKTTNTGELFF	-	TRBV6-1	TRBJ2-2	many
TGCAGTGCTATCCCCTTTGTTGTTGGGCTAGCGGGAGAGGAGGAGACCCAGTACTTC	CSAIPFVVGLAGEEETQYF	TRBD2	TRBV20-1	TRBJ2-5	many
TGTGCCAGCAGCTTATCGACTAGCGGCCTCTACGAGCAGTACTTC	CASSLSTSGLYEQYF	TRBD2	TRBV7-2	TRBJ2-7	many
TGTGCCAGCTCCTACAGGGGTACAAACCAAGAGACCCAGTACTTC	CASSYRGTNQETQYF	TRBD1	TRBV6-2/TRBV6-3	TRBJ2-5	-
TGTGCCACCAGTGAGAAGACTAGCGCCAACTCTGGGGCCAACGTCCTGACTTTC	CATSEKTSANSGANVLTF	TRBD2	TRBV24-1	TRBJ2-6	many
TGTGCCTGGAAACTCCTGGACAGGACCTGGGAGACCCAGTACTTC	CAWKLLDRTWETQYF	TRBD1	TRBV30	TRBJ2-5	few
TGTGCCAGCAGCGTAGGCGGGGTGGAGCCCCAGCATTTT	CASSVGGVEPQHF	-	TRBV9	TRBJ1-5	many
TGTGCCAGCAGTGTTGGGCAGCCCCAGCATTTT	CASSVGQPQHF	-	TRBV6-4	TRBJ1-5	-
TGTGCCTGGAGTGTATCTAGGTCGGGGACAGCAAATTCACCCCTCCACTTT	CAWSVSRSGTANSPLHF	TRBD1	TRBV30	TRBJ1-6	-
TGTGCCAGCCTAGGGCGGGATACGCAGTATTTT	CASLGRDTQYF	-	TRBV6-1	TRBJ2-3	many
TGTGCCAGCAGCGCCGAGGGCAATGGGGAACTGCTCTACAATGAGCAGTTCTTC	CASSAEGNGELLYNEQFF	-	TRBV7-9	TRBJ2-1	many
TGTGCCAGCCAACTAGCGGGAGGGCCCCACGAGCAGTACTTC	CASQLAGGPHEQYF	TRBD2	TRBV6-2/TRBV6-3	TRBJ2-7	-
TGCAGCGGCCAAGGAGGTCGGAACACTGAAGCTTTCTTT	CSGQGGRNTEAFF	-	TRBV29-1	TRBJ1-1	-
TGTGCCAGCAGCTTAGGGCCAGCAGATACGCAGTATTTT	CASSLGPADTQYF	-	TRBV7-8	TRBJ2-3	many
TGTGCCAGCAGCTTTCTACTAGCGGGGTCTTCTGGGGCCAACGTCCTGACTTTC	CASSFLLAGSSGANVLTF	TRBD2	TRBV7-6	TRBJ2-6	many
TGTGCCAGTAGTATGGTTGCTAGCGGGAGCCTAGGAGATACGCAGTATTTT	CASSMVASGSLGDTQYF	TRBD2	TRBV19	TRBJ2-3	many
TGTGCCAGCAGTGACGAGTGGGAGACGAACACCGGGGAGCTGTTTTTT	CASSDEWETNTGELFF	-	TRBV6-4	TRBJ2-2	many
TGCGCCAGCAGCTCCGCTCCCGGGTACGAGCAGTACTTC	CASSSAPGYEQYF	-	TRBV5-1	TRBJ2-7	many
TGTGCCAGCAGCACTGGACTAGCGGGAGGGAAGGACTACGAGCAGTACTTC	CASSTGLAGGKDYEQYF	TRBD2	TRBV7-8	TRBJ2-7	-
TGTGCCAGCAGTTCTCAAGGGACAGGGTTAGACTATGGCTACACCTTC	CASSSQGTGLDYGYTF	TRBD1	TRBV5-5	TRBJ1-2	few
TGTGCCAGCAGCTTAGCCTTGGACACGATGAACACTGAAGCTTTCTTT	CASSLALDTMNTEAFF	-	TRBV7-2	TRBJ1-1	-
TGTGCCAGCAGCTTGGTGCAGGCGATCAGCTCTGGGGCCAACGTCCTGACTTTC	CASSLVQAISSGANVLTF	-	TRBV5-5	TRBJ2-6	-
TGTGCCAGCATTCCCCCGAGTCGCGACACCGGGGAGCTGTTTTTT	CASIPPSRDTGELFF	-	TRBV6-2/TRBV6-3	TRBJ2-2	few